Listed below are T cell receptor beta chains from one sample, sequenced in a study of cytomegalovirus exposure and HLA in healthy donors. Libraries were prepared by immunoSEQ multiplex PCR; TCRdb keeps only in-frame clonotypes and omits some of them. The sample data list 130,000 or so clones. Source material: PBMCs. These receptors were collected from a woman in her 40s in good health and CMV-seropositive. Both conserved end residues are part of each CDR3. Each record gives: V gene, J gene, D gene, CDR3 DNA, CDR3 protein. D genes are given only for firm matches.

TRBV9	TRBJ2-7	TRBD1	TGTGCCAGCAGCGTCACGGGGGGGGACAGGGGGCGCGACGAGCAGTACTTC	CASSVTGGDRGRDEQYF
TRBV10-1	TRBJ2-1	TRBD2	TGCGCCAGCAGTGAGCGGAGCGGGAGGAAGGATGAGCAGTTCTTC	CASSERSGRKDEQFF
TRBV7-3	TRBJ2-3	-	TGTGCCAGCAGCACCGGGACTTATAGCACAGATACGCAGTATTTT	CASSTGTYSTDTQYF
TRBV16	TRBJ2-5	-	TGTGCCAGCAGCCAATCCCGCGGGGAGACCCAGTACTTC	CASSQSRGETQYF
TRBV15	TRBJ2-7	TRBD2	TGTGCCACCAGCACTGAGCGGGAGATAAAAATATACGAGCAGTACTTC	CATSTEREIKIYEQYF
TRBV5-1	TRBJ2-7	TRBD2	TGCGCCAGCAGCTTTCGGTTAGCGGGAGGGCAGTCCTACGAGCAGTACTTC	CASSFRLAGGQSYEQYF
TRBV5-3	TRBJ2-7	TRBD2	TGTGCCAGAAGCGTATTCATAGCGGGAGGAACCTCGAGCTCCTACGAGCAGTACTTC	CARSVFIAGGTSSSYEQYF
TRBV30	TRBJ2-5	TRBD1	TGTGCCTGGACCCCCGGGACAGGGGTTAGAGAGCAGTACTTC	CAWTPGTGVREQYF
TRBV18	TRBJ2-5	TRBD1	TGTGCCAGCTCACCATTGGACAGGGGAGAGACCCAGTACTTC	CASSPLDRGETQYF
TRBV6-6	TRBJ2-7	-	TGTGCCAGCAGTCCCCGATTCAGCTCCTACGAGCAGTACTTC	CASSPRFSSYEQYF
TRBV5-4	TRBJ2-7	-	TGTGCCAGCAGCTTCCGCGGGGTTCCAGGCGAGCAGTACTTC	CASSFRGVPGEQYF
TRBV5-1	TRBJ2-7	TRBD1	TGCGCCAGCAGCCTGTCCTGGGACAGCTCCTACGAGCAGTACTTC	CASSLSWDSSYEQYF
TRBV11-2	TRBJ2-2	TRBD2	TGTGCCAGCAGCTTAAACAACGAGACTAGCGGATTCACCGGGGAGCTGTTTTTT	CASSLNNETSGFTGELFF
TRBV27	TRBJ1-2	-	TGTGCCAGCAGTCCGGGGGGGGCAGGGACCTATGGCTACACCTTC	CASSPGGAGTYGYTF
TRBV5-1	TRBJ1-1	-	TGCGCCAGCGGTTCTCAGGGCGCCACTGAAGCTTTCTTT	CASGSQGATEAFF